Listed here is a single TCR beta chain. TCRdb re-called the 5' RACE reads through MiXCR, storing one row per CDR3 protein. Among roughly 93,000 distinct CDR3 sequences listed, approximately 10% were seen once. The data are from a study of early T cells in non-severe SARS-CoV-2 infection. This CDR3 has 15 amino acids. Germline V lookup: CDR1 SGHDN, CDR2 FVKESK. V lost 6 bases, J lost 0 bases, and 12 bases lay in between. The clonotype comes from an adult who was a healthcare worker with PCR-confirmed SARS-CoV-2 infection or an uninfected control (not recorded which). Sequencing used whole blood. The chain employs TRBV14 and TRBJ2-4; D is perhaps TRBD2 (5 bases). The CDR3, as DNA: TGTGCCAGCAGGCTAGGAGGAGTAGCCAAAAACATTCAGTACTTC. It encodes CASRLGGVAKNIQYF. Combining the CDR3 with reference TRBV14 and TRBJ2-4 gives the whole variable domain EAGVTQFPSHSVIEKGQTVTLRCDPISGHDNLYWYRRVMGKEIKFLLHFVKESKQDESGMPNNRFLAERTGGTYSTLKVQPAELEDSGVYFCASRLGGVAKNIQYFGAGTRLSVL.